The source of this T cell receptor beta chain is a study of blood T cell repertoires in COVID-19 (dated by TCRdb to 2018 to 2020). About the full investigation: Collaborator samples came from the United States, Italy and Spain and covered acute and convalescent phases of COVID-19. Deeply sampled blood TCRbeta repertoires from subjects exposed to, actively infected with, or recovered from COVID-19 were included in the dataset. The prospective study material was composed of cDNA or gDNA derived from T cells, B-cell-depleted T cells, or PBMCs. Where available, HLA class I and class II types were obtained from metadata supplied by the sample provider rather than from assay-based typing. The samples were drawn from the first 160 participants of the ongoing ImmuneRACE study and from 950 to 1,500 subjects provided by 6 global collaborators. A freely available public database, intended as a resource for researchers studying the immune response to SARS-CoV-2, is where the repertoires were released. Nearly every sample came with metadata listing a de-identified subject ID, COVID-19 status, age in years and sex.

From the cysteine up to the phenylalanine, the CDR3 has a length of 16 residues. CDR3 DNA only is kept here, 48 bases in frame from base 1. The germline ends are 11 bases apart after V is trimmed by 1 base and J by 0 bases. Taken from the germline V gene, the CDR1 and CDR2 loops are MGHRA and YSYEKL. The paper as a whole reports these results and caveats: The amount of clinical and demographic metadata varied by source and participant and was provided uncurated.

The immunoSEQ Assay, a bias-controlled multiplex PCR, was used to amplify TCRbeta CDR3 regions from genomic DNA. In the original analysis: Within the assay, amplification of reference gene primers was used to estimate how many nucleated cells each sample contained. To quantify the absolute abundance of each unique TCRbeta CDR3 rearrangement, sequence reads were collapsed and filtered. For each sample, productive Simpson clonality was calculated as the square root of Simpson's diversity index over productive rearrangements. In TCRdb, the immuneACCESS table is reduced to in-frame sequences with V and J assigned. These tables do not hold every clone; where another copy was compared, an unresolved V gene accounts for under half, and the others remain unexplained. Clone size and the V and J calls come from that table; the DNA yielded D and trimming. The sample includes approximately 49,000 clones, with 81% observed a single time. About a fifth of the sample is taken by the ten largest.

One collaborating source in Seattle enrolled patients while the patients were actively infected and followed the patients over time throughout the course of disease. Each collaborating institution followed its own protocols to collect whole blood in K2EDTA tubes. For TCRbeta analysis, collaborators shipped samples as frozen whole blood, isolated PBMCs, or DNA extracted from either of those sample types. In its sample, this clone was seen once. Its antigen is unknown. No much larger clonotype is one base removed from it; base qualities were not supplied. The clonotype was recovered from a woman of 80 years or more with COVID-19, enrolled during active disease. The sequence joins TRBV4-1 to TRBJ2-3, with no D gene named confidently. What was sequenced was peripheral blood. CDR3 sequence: CASSQGAPTSTDTQYF. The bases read TGCGCCAGCAGCCAAGGAGCCCCAACTAGCACAGATACGCAGTATTTT.